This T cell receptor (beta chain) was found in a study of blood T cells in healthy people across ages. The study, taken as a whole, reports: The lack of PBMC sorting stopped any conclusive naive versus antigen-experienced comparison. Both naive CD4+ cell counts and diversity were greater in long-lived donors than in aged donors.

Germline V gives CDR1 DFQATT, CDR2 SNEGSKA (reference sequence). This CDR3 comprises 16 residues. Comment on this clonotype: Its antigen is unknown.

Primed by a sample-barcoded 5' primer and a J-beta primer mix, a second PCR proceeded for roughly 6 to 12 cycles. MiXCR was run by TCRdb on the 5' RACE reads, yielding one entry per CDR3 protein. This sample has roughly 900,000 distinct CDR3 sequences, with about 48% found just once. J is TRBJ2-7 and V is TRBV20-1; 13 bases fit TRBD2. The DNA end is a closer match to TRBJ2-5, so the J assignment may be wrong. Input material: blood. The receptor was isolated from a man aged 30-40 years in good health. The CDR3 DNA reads TGCAGTGCTACCAAGACTAGCGGGGGGAGGGGAGAGACCCAGTACTTC. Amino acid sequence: CSATKTSGGRGETQYF.